This TCR beta chain emerged from a study of T-cell memory formation after mild COVID-19. General study findings and limits: CD4/CD8 balance characterized clones contracting day 15 to 85, and CD4+ skew characterized later expanders.

TCRdb re-analysed the 5' RACE reads in MiXCR, keeping a single row per CDR3 protein. In the table there are about 470,000 distinct CDR3 sequences, 15% to 20% of which are singletons. This clonotype occurred a few times. Its cognate antigen is unknown. The sequenced material came from PBMCs or a T cell subset sorted from them (not recorded which). This clonotype was obtained from an adult woman who had mild COVID-19 (a few samples of this study predate the infection). Cell type and time point are not known.

The CDR3 DNA is TGTGCCAGCTCCGGGACAGGGGGCAACAATTCACCCCTCCACTTT. Translated, it gives CASSGTGGNNSPLHF. The J gene is TRBJ1-6, the V gene TRBV18; TRBD1 agrees at 12 bases. The junction had 4 bases not matched to a gene; V was cut back by 6 bases and J by 7 bases. There are 15 residues in the CDR3. Germline loops: CDR1 KGHSH, CDR2 LQKENI.